The rows below give T cell receptor beta chains drawn from one sample of a study of shared clonotypes between healthy human individuals. Profiling relied on immunoSEQ multiplex PCR, and the TCRdb table lists in-frame clones only, not all of them. The data hold just over 2,000,000 clones, with approximately 94% observed a single time. The sequenced material came from naive CD8+ T cells sorted from blood. These receptors all come from a man aged 18-30 years in good health. Both conserved end residues are trimmed from each CDR3.

>13|TRBJ2-3|TRBV6-5
ASSSSGDGTDTQY
>13|TRBJ2-7|TRBV7-2
ASSLPGGGPYEQY
>11|TRBJ2-5|TRBV28
ASSSGGQETQY
>15|TRBJ1-3|TRBV11-3
ASSTGDRRTAGNTIY
>15|TRBJ2-1|TRBV5-6
ASSLALLAGGYNEQF
>12|TRBJ2-2|TRBV6-5
ASSLDRAKGDLF
>10|TRBJ2-7|TRBV9
ASSPLGGRQY
>13|TRBJ2-7|TRBV14
ASSHPRGIGSEQY
>17|TRBJ2-7|TRBV4-1
ASSQDGEAGGPWIDEQY
>11|TRBJ1-2|TRBV6-5
ASSVHPHYGYT
>11|TRBJ1-2|TRBV19
ASSIDTESGYT
>13|TRBJ1-1|TRBV27
ASTGKGGAFTEAF
>11|TRBJ1-1|TRBV10-1
ASSEVQGAEAF
>12|TRBJ2-3|TRBV5-4
ASRRQGLTDTQY
>13|TRBJ2-7|TRBV5-1
ASRGTGTGAYEQY
>16|TRBJ1-2|TRBV27
ASSLTGQGPRLNYGYT
>12|TRBJ2-7|TRBV6-5
ASSYGGGSYEQY
>12|TRBJ2-2|TRBV25-1
ASSLQGPHGELF
>13|TRBJ1-3|TRBV7-8
ASSPGKGGRDTIY
>13|TRBJ1-6|TRBV4-1
ASSQDRTANSPLH
>13|TRBJ1-3|TRBV7-9
ASSPFTLSGNTIY
>14|TRBJ2-7|TRBV4-3
ASSQDQGAGPGEQY
>13|TRBJ1-1|TRBV7-9
ASSEQQGANTEAF
>16|TRBJ1-2|TRBV4-3
ASSQDVFEGPLGDGYT
>8|TRBJ2-1|TRBV2
ASNGGEQF
>12|TRBJ2-5|TRBV7-9
ASSFSGGERSQY
>11|TRBJ1-5|TRBV28
ASSFPWAVDQH
>13|TRBJ1-5|TRBV9
ASSPTGVDNQPQH
>12|TRBJ1-3|TRBV4-3
ASSPQGTGNTIY
>13|TRBJ1-4|TRBV4-1
ASSHPGTGEEKLF
>14|TRBJ1-1|TRBV27
ASSLDRGGLNTEAF
>12|TRBJ1-1|TRBV7-2
ASSLNWGNTEAF
>15|TRBJ2-5|TRBV5-6
ASSFLTGPIHQETQY
>12|TRBJ2-3|TRBV9
ASSLTSVADTQY
>11|TRBJ2-1|TRBV5-1
ASAWTGYNEQF